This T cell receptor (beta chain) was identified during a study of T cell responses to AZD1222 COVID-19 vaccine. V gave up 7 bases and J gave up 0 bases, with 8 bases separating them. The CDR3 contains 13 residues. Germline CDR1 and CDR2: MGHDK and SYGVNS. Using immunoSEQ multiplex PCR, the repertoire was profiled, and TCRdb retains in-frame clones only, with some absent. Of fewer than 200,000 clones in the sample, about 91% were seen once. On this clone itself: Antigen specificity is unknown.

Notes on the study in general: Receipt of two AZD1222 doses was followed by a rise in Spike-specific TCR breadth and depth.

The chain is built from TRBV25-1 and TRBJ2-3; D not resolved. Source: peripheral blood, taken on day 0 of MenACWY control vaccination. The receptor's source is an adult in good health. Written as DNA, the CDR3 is TGTGCCAGCACCCACCTGAGCACAGATACGCAGTATTTT. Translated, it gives CASTHLSTDTQYF.